This T cell receptor (beta chain) was captured by sequencing in a study of Ad26.COV2.S vaccination and SARS-CoV-2 variants. About the research overall: Among those in the COV1001 Ad26.COV2.S trial arm was the donor. Findings of the study overall: Substantial breadth was reportedly displayed by spike-specific CD8+ and CD4+ T cell responses after vaccination.

About this clone itself: Its antigen is still unknown. Additional DNA sequences in this sample encode the identical CDR3.

The CDR3 contains 12 residues. V lost 3 bases to trimming and J lost 3 bases, with 6 bases between them. Germline-derived CDR1 and CDR2 are MDHEN and SYDVKM. Data came from immunoSEQ multiplex PCR; TCRdb stores just in-frame clones and leaves some out. Counted here are roughly 270,000 clones, 80% to 90% occurring once; the ten biggest clones make up less than 3.5%. The sample's treatment: around 19 received Ad26.COV2.S at low or high dose, single or two shots; 5 received placebo; per-sample allocation not given. Sampling was done on day 63 after the first vaccine or placebo injection. An Ad26 vector expressing Wuhan-strain SARS-CoV-2 spike served as the vaccine.

The sample here was peripheral blood, taken in a trial of Ad26.COV2.S vaccine versus placebo. The chain links TRBV28 to TRBJ2-7; D is perhaps TRBD2 (6 bases). The clonotype was recovered from a person aged 18-65 years who received the Ad26.COV2.S COVID-19 vaccine or a placebo. The CDR3 reads CASSLGGYEQYF. CDR3 sequence (DNA): TGTGCCAGCAGTTTGGGGGGCTACGAGCAGTACTTC.